This T cell receptor (beta chain) originates from a study of T cell changes during pregnancy in multiple sclerosis. This table comes from immunoSEQ multiplex PCR, and its TCRdb copy is limited to in-frame clones, with some not included. The table lists several thousand clones, around nine tenths of them singletons, with about 9.4% in the top ten. Germline CDR1 SGHNT, CDR2 YYREEE (reference sequence). The CDR3 is 15 amino acids. V lost 0 bases and J 4 bases, leaving 13 bases between the germline ends. This TCR was recovered from a female donor in good health, enrolled as a control in a pregnancy study. Sequenced material: CD8+ T cells from peripheral blood mononuclear cells, taken in the first trimester of pregnancy. The chain has TRBV5-4 and TRBJ2-5; D possibly corresponds to TRBD2 (5 bases). This CDR3 is CASSLVGSARETQYF. The CDR3, as DNA: TGTGCCAGCAGCTTGGTTGGTAGCGCGCGAGAGACCCAGTACTTC.